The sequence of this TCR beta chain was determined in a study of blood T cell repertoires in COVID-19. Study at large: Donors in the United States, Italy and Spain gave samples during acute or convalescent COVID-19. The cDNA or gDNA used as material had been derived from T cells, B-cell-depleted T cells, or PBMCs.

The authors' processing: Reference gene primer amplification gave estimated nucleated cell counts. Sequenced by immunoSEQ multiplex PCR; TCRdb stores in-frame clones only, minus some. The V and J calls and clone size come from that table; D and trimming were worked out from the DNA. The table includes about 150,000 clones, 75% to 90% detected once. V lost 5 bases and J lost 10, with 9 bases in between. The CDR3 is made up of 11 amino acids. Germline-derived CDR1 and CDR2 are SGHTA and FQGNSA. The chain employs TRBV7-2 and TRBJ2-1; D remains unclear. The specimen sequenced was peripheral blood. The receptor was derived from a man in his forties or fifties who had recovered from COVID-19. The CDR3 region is CASSILSEQFF. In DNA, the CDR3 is TGTGCCAGCAGCATACTTAGCGAGCAGTTCTTC.